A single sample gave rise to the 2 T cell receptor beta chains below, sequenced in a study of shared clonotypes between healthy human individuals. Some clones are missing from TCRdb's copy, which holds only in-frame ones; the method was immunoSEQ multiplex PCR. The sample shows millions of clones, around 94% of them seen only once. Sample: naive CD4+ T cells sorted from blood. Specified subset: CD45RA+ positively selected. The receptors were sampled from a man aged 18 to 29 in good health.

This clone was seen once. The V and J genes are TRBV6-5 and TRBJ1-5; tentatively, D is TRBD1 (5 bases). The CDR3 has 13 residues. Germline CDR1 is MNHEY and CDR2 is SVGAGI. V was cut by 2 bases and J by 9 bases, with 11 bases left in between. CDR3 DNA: TGTGCCAGCAGTTACGGGGCCTTTGGGCCCCAGCATTTT. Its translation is CASSYGAFGPQHF.

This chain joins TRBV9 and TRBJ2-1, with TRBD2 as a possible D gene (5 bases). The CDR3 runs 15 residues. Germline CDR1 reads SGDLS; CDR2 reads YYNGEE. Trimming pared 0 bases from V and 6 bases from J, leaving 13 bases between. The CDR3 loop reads CASSVDLAPSNEQFF. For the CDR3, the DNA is TGTGCCAGCAGCGTAGACCTAGCCCCATCCAATGAGCAGTTCTTC. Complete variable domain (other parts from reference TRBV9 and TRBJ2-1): DSGVTQTPKHLITATGQRVTLRCSPRSGDLSVYWYQQSLDQGLQFLIQYYNGEERAKGNILERFSAQQFPDLHSELNLSSLELGDSALYFCASSVDLAPSNEQFFGPGTRLTVL.